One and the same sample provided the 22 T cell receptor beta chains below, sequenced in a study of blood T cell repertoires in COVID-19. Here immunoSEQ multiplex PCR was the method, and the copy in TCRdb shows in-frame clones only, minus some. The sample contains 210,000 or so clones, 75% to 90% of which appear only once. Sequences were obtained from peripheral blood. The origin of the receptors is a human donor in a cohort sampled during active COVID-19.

CDR3 amino acids: CASSLDRRSAKNIQYF. The CDR3, as DNA: TGTGCCAGCAGCTTAGATAGGCGGTCAGCCAAAAACATTCAGTACTTC. The rearrangement uses TRBV7-3 and TRBJ2-4, with D unresolved. The germline gives CDR1 SGHTA, CDR2 FQGTGA. V lost 2 bases and J lost 0, with 11 bases in between. The length of the CDR3 is 16 residues.

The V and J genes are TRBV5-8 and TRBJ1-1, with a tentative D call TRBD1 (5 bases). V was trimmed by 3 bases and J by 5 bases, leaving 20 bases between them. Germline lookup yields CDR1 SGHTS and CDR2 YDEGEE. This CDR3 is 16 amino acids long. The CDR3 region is CASSYPPQGGRTEAFF. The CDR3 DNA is TGTGCCAGCAGCTATCCCCCCCAGGGAGGACGGACTGAAGCTTTCTTT.

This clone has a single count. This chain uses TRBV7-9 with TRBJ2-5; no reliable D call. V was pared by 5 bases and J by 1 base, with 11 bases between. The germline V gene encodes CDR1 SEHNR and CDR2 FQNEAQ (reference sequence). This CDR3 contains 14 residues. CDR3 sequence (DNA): TGTGCCAGCAGCCCTAAGACACCCCAAGAGACCCAGTACTTC. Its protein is CASSPKTPQETQYF.

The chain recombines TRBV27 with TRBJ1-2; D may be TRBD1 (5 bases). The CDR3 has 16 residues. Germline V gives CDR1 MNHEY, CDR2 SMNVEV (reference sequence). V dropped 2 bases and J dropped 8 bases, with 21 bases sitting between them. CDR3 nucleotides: TGTGCCAGCAGTTTACACGCAGGGTTGGGCGAAATGGGCTACACCTTC. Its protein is CASSLHAGLGEMGYTF.

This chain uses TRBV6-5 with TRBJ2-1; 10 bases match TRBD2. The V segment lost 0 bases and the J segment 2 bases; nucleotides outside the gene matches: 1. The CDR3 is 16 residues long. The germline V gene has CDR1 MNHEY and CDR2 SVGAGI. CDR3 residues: CASSYSLAGPYNEQFF. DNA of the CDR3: TGTGCCAGCAGTTACTCACTAGCGGGACCCTACAATGAGCAGTTCTTC.

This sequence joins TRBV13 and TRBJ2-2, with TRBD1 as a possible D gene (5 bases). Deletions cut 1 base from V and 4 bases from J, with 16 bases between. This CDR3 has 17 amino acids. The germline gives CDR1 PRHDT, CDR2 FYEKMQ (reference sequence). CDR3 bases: TGTGCCAGCAGCTTAGAAGTTGGGCAGGGATTCACCGGGGAGCTGTTTTTT. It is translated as CASSLEVGQGFTGELFF.

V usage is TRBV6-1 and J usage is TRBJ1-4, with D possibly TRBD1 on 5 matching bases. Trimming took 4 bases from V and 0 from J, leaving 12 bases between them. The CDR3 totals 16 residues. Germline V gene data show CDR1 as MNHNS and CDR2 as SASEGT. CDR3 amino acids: CASSAPLRATNEKLFF. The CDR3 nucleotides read TGTGCCAGCAGTGCGCCGCTCAGGGCAACTAATGAAAAACTGTTTTTT.

The CDR3 region is CASSLNEYEQYF. DNA of the CDR3: TGTGCCAGCAGTTTAAATGAGTACGAGCAGTACTTC. The chain couples TRBV12-3 or TRBV12-4 to TRBJ2-7; no clear D gene. With 2 bases removed from V and 4 bases from J, the gap between germline ends came to 6 bases. The CDR3 runs to 12 residues.

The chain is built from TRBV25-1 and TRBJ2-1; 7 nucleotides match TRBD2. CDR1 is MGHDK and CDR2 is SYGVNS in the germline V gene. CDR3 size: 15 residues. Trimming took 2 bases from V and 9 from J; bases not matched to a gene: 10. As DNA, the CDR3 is TGTGCCAGCAGTGAACCCACGGGAGGACGGGGTGAGCAGTTCTTC. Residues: CASSEPTGGRGEQFF.

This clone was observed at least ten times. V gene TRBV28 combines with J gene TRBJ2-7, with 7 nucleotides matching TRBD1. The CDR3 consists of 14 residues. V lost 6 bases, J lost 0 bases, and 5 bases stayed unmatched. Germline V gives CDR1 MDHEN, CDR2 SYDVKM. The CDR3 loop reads CASRPTGVSYEQYF. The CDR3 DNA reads TGTGCCAGCAGACCAACAGGGGTCTCCTACGAGCAGTACTTC. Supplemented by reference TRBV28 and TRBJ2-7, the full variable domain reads DVKVTQSSRYLVKRTGEKVFLECVQDMDHENMFWYRQDPGLGLRLIYFSYDVKMKEKGDIPEGYSVSREKKERFSLILESASTNQTSMYLCASRPTGVSYEQYFGPGTRLTVT.

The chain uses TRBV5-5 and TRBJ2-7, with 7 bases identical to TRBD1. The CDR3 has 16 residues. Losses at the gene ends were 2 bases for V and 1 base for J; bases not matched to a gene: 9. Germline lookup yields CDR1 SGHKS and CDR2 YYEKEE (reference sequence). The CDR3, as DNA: TGTGCCAGCAGCTTAGTGCCACAGGGGCTTTCCTACGAGCAGTACTTC. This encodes CASSLVPQGLSYEQYF.

The CDR3 here is CASSPMRVIRYEQYF. The CDR3, as DNA: TGTGCCAGCAGCCCGATGAGGGTAATACGCTACGAGCAGTACTTC. J is TRBJ2-7 and V is TRBV7-8, with a weak D call TRBD2 (5 bases). The V and J ends lost 5 bases and 3 bases respectively, with 17 bases between them. The V gene's germline CDR1 is SGHVS and CDR2 FQNEAQ. This CDR3 contains 15 residues.

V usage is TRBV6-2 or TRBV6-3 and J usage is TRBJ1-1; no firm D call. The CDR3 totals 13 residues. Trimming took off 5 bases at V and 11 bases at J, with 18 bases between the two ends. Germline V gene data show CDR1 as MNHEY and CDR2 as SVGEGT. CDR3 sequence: CASSAYDWRSAFF. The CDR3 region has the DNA TGTGCCAGCAGTGCTTACGACTGGAGATCGGCTTTCTTT.

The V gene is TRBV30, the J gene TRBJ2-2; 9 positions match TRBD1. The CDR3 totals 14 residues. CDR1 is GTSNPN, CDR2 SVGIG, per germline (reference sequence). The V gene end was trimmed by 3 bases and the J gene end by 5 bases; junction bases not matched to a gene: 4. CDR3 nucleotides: TGTGCCTGGAGGGGACAGGGAGCGACCGGGGAGCTGTTTTTT. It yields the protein CAWRGQGATGELFF. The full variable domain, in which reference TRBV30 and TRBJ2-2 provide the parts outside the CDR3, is SQTIHQWPATLVQPVGSPLSLECTVEGTSNPNLYWYRQAAGRGLQLLFYSVGIGQISSEVPQNLSASRPQDRQFILSSKKLLLSDSGFYLCAWRGQGATGELFFGEGSRLTVL.

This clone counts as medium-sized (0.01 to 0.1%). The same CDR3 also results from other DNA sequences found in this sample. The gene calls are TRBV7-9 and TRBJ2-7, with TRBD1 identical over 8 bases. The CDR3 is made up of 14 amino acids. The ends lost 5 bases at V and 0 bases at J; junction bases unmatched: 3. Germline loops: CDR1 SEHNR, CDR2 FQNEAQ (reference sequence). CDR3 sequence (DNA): TGTGCCAGCAGCCTACAGGGGGTCTCCTACGAGCAGTACTTC. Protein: CASSLQGVSYEQYF. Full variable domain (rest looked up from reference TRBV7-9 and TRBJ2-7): DTGVSQNPRHKITKRGQNVTFRCDPISEHNRLYWYRQTLGQGPEFLTYFQNEAQLEKSRLLSDRFSAERPKGSFSTLEIQRTEQGDSAMYLCASSLQGVSYEQYFGPGTRLTVT.

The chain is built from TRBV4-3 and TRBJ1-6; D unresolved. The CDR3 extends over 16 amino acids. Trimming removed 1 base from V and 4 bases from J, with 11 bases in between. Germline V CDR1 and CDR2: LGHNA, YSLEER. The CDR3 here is CASSQGGSRYNSPLHF. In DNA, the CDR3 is TGCGCCAGCAGCCAAGGTGGTAGTCGGTATAATTCACCCCTCCACTTT.

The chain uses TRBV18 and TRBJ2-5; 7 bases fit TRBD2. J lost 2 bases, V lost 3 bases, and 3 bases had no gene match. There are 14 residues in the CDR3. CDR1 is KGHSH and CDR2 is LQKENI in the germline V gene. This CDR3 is CASSPTSVQETQYF. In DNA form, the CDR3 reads TGTGCCAGCTCACCTACTAGCGTTCAAGAGACCCAGTACTTC.

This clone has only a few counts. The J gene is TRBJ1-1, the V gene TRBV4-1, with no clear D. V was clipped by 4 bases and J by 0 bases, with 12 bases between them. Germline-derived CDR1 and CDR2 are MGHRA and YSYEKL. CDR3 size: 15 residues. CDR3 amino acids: CASSRGSTLNTEAFF. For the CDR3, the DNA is TGCGCCAGCAGCCGCGGGTCAACTCTGAACACTGAAGCTTTCTTT.

The CDR3 nucleotides are TGCGCCAGCAGCCTTGACAGGTTCGAGCAGTACTTC. Protein: CASSLDRFEQYF. The V gene is TRBV5-1, the J gene TRBJ2-7; TRBD1 is a possible D gene (6 bases). CDR3 size: 12 residues. V lost 4 bases, J lost 6 bases, and 11 bases lay in between. The germline V gene encodes CDR1 SGHRS and CDR2 YFSETQ.

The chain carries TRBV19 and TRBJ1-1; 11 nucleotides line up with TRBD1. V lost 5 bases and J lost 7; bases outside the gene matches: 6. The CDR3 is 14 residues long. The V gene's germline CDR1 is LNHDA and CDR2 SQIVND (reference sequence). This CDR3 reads CASSGDRGVNEAFF. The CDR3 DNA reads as TGTGCCAGTAGTGGGGACAGGGGGGTGAATGAAGCTTTCTTT.

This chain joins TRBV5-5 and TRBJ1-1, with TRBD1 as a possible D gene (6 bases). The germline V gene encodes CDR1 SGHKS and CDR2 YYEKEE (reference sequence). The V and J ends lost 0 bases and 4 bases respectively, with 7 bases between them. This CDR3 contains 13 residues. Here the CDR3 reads CASSLDRATEAFF. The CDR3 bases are TGTGCCAGCAGCTTGGACAGGGCCACTGAAGCTTTCTTT. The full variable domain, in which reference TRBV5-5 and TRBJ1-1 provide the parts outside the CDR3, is DAGVTQSPTHLIKTRGQQVTLRCSPISGHKSVSWYQQVLGQGPQFIFQYYEKEERGRGNFPDRFSARQFPNYSSELNVNALLLGDSALYLCASSLDRATEAFFGQGTRLTVV.

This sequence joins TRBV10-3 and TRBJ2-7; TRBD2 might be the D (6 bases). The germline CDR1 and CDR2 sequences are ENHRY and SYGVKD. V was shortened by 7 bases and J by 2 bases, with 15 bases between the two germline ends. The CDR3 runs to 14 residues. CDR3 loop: CAINPSGVTYEQYF. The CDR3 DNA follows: TGTGCCATCAATCCGTCGGGGGTGACCTACGAGCAGTACTTC.